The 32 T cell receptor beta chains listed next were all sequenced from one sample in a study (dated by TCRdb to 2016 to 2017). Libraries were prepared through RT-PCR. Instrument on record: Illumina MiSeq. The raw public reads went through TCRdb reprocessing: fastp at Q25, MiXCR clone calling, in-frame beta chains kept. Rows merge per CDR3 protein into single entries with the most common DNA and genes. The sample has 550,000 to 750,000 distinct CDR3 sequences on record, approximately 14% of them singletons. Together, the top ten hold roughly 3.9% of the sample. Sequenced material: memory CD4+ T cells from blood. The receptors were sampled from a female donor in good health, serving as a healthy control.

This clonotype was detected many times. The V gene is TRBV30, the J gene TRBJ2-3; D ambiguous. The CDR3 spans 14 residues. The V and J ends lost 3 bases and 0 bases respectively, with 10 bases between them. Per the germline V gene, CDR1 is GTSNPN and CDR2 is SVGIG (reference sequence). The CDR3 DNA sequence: TGTGCCTGGAGCCCCGGGTTTAGCACAGATACGCAGTATTTT. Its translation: CAWSPGFSTDTQYF.

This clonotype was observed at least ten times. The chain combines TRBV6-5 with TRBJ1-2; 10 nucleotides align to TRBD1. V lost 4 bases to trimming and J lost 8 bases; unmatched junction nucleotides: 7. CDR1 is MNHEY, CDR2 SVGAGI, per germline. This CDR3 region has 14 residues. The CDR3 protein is CASSSGTGAGGYTF. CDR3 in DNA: TGTGCCAGCAGTTCCGGGACAGGGGCCGGCGGCTACACCTTC.

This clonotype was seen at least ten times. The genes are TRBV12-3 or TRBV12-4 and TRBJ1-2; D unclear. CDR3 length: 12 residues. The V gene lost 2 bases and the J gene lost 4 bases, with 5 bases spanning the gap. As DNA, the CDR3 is TGTGCCAGCAGTTTAAGTAGCTATGGCTACACCTTC. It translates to CASSLSSYGYTF.

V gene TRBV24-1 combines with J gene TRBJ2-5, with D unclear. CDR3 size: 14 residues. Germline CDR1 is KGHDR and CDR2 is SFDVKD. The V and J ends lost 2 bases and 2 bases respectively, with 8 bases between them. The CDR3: CATSDSLPQETQYF. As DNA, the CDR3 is TGTGCCACCAGTGATTCACTCCCTCAAGAGACCCAGTACTTC.

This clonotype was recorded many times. For the CDR3, the DNA is TGTGCCAGCAGCTTATGGGACGGGCCCTACGAGCAGTACTTC. This translates into CASSLWDGPYEQYF. The rearrangement joins TRBV7-2 to TRBJ2-7; D could derive from TRBD1 or TRBD2 (5 bases each). CDR1 and CDR2 from the germline V gene are SGHTA and FQGNSA. CDR3 length: 14 residues. V gave up 2 bases and J gave up 2 bases, with 10 bases separating them. The full variable domain, rest sourced from reference TRBV7-2 and TRBJ2-7, is GAGVSQSPSNKVTEKGKDVELRCDPISGHTALYWYRQSLGQGLEFLIYFQGNSAPDKSGLPSDRFSAERTGGSVSTLTIQRTQQEDSAVYLCASSLWDGPYEQYFGPGTRLTVT.

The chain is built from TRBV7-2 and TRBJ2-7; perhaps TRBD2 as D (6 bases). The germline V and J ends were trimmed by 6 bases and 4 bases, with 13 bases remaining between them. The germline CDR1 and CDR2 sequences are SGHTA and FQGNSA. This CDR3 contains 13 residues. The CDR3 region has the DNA TGTGCCAGCAGTTCCGCGGGGTGGTACGAGCAGTACTTC. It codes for CASSSAGWYEQYF.

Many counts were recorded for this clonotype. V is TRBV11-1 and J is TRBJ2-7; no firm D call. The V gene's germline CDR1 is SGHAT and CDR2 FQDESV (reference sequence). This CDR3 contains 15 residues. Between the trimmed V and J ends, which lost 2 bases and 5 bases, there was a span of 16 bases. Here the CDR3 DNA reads TGTGCCAGCAGCTTATTCACTACTGGGATCAACGAGCAGTACTTC. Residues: CASSLFTTGINEQYF.

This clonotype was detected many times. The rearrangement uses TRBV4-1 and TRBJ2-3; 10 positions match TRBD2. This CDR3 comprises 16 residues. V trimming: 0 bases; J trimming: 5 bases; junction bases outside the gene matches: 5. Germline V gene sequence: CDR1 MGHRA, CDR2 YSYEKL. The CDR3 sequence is CASSQDRASGRDTQYF. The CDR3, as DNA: TGCGCCAGCAGCCAAGATCGTGCTAGCGGGAGAGATACGCAGTATTTT.

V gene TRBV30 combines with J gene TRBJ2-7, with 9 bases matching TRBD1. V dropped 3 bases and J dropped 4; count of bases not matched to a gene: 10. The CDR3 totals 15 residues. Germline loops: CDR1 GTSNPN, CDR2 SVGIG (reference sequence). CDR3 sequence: CAWSPTGGISYEQYF. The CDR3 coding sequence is TGTGCCTGGAGCCCGACAGGGGGGATTTCATACGAGCAGTACTTC.

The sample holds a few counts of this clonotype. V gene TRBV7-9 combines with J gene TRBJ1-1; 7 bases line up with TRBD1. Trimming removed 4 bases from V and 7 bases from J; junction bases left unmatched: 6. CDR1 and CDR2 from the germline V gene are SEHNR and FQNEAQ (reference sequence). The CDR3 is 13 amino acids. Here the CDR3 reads CASSSDREIEAFF. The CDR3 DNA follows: TGTGCCAGCAGCTCCGACAGGGAGATTGAAGCTTTCTTT.

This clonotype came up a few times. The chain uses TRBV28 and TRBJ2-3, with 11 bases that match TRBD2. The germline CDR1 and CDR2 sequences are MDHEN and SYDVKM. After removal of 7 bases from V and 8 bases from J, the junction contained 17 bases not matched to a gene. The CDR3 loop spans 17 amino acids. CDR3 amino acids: CASNPLGPLAGVSTQYF. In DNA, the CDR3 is TGTGCCAGCAACCCCTTGGGCCCACTAGCGGGAGTTAGTACGCAGTATTTT.

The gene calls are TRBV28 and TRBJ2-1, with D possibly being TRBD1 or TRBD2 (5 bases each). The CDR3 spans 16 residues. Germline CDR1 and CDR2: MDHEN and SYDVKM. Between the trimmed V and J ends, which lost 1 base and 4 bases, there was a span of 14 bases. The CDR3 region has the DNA TGTGCCAGCAGTTTATATGGGGGAATGGAGTACAATGAGCAGTTCTTC. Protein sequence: CASSLYGGMEYNEQFF.

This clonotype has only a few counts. Written as DNA, the CDR3 is TGCGCCAGCAGCCAAAAAGGTGCCGGGGGGAACATTCAGTACTTC. Translating it yields CASSQKGAGGNIQYF. This rearrangement joins TRBV4-1 to TRBJ2-4, with 7 bases aligning to TRBD2. The CDR3 contains 15 residues. Germline CDR1 is MGHRA and CDR2 is YSYEKL. Unmatched junction bases numbered 8, after V lost 2 bases and J lost 7 bases.

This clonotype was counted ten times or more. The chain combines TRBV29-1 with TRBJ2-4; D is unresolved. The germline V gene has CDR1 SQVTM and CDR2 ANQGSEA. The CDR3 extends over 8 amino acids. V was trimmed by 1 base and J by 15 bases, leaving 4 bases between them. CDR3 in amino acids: CSVEGGYF. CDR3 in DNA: TGCAGCGTTGAAGGGGGGTACTTC. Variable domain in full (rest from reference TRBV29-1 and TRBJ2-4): SAVISQKPSRDICQRGTSLTIQCQVDSQVTMMFWYRQQPGQSLTLIATANQGSEATYESGFVIDKFPISRPNLTFSTLTVSNMSPEDSSIYLCSVEGGYFGAGTRLSVL.

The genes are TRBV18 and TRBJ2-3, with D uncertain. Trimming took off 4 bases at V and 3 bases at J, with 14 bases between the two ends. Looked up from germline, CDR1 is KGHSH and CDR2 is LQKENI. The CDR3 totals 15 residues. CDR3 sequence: CASSHPVTRTDTQYF. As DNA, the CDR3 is TGTGCCAGCTCACATCCCGTAACACGGACAGATACGCAGTATTTT.

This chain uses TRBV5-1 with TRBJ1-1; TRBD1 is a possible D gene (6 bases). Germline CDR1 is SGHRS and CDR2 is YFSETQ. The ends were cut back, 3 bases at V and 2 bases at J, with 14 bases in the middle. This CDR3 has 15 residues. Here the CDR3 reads CASSSAFRGNTEAFF. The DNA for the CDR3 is TGCGCCAGCAGCTCGGCCTTCAGGGGCAACACTGAAGCTTTCTTT.

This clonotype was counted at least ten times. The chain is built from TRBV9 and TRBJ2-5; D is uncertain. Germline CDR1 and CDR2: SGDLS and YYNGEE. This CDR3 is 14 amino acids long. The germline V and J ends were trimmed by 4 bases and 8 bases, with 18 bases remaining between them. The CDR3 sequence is CASSPDSQWGTQYF. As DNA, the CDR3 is TGTGCCAGCAGCCCTGATAGCCAGTGGGGTACCCAGTACTTC.

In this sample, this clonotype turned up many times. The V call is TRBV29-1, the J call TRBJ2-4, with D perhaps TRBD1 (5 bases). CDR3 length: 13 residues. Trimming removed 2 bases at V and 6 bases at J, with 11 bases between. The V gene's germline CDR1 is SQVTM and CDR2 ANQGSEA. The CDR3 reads CSVEWQGTNIQYF. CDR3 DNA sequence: TGCAGCGTTGAATGGCAGGGTACAAACATTCAGTACTTC.

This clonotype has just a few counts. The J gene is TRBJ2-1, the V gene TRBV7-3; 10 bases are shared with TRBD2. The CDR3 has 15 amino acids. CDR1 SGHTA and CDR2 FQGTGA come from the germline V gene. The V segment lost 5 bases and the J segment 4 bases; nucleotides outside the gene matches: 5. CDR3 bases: TGTGCCAGCAGCCGCGAACTAGCGGGGTACAATGAGCAGTTCTTC. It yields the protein CASSRELAGYNEQFF. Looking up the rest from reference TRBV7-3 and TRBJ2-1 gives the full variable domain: GAGVSQTPSNKVTEKGKYVELRCDPISGHTALYWYRQSLGQGPEFLIYFQGTGAADDSGLPNDRFFAVRPEGSVSTLKIQRTERGDSAVYLCASSRELAGYNEQFFGPGTRLTVL.

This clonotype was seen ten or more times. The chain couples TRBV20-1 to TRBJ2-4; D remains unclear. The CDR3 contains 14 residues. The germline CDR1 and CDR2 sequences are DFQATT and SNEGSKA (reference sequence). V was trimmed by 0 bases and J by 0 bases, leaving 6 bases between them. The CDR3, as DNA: TGCAGTGCTAGAGAACCCCTAGCCAAAAACATTCAGTACTTC. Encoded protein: CSAREPLAKNIQYF.

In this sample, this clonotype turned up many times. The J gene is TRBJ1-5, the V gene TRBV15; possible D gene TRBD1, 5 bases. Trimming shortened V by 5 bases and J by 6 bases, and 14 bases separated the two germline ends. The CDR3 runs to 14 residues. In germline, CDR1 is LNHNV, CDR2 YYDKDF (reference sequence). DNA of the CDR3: TGTGCCACCAGCCTTTACGCAAGGGGTCAGCCCCAGCATTTT. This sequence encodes CATSLYARGQPQHF.

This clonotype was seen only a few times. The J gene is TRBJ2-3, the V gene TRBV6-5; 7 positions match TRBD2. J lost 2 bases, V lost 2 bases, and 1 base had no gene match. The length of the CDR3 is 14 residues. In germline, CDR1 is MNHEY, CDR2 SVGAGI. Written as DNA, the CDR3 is TGTGCCAGCAGTTACGGGAGGGCCACAGATACGCAGTATTTT. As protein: CASSYGRATDTQYF.

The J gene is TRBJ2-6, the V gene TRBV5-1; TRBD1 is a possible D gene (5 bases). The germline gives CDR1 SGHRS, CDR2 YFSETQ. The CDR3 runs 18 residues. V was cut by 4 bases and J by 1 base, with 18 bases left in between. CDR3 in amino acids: CASSLGPGFNSGANVLTF. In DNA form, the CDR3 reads TGCGCCAGCAGCCTGGGGCCAGGGTTTAATTCTGGGGCCAACGTCCTGACTTTC.

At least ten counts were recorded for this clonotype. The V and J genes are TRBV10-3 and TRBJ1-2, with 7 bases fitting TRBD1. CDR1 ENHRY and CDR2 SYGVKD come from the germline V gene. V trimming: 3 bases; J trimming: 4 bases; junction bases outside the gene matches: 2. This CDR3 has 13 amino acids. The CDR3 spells CAISEGQAYGYTF. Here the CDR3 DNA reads TGTGCCATCAGTGAAGGACAGGCCTATGGCTACACCTTC.

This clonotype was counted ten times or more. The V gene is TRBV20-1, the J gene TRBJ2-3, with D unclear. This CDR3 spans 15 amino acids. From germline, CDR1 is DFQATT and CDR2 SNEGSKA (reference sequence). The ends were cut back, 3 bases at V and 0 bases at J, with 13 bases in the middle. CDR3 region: CSASPSPVSTDTQYF. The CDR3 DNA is TGCAGTGCTAGTCCTTCCCCCGTAAGCACAGATACGCAGTATTTT.

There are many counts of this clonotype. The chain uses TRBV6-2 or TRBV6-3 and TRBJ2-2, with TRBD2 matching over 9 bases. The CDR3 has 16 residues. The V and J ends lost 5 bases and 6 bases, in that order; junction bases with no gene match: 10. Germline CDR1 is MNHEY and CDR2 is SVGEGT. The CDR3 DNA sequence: TGTGCCAGCAGTGCCCCCGGGACTAGCAGGTCCGGGGAGCTGTTTTTT. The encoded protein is CASSAPGTSRSGELFF.

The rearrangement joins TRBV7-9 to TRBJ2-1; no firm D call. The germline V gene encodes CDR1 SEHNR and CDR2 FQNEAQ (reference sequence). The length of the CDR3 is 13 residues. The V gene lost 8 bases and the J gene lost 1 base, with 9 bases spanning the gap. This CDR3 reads CASPRGSYNEQFF. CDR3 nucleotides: TGTGCCAGCCCTCGCGGATCCTACAATGAGCAGTTCTTC.

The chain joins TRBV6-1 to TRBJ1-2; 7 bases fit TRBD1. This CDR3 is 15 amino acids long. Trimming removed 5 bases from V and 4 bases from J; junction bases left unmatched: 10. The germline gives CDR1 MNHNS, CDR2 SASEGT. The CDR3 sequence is CASSSGRGQIYGYTF. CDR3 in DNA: TGTGCCAGCAGTTCCGGTAGGGGGCAGATCTATGGCTACACCTTC.

CDR3 amino acids: CATSREDIGTDTQYF. As DNA, the CDR3 is TGTGCCACCAGCAGAGAAGATATTGGAACAGATACGCAGTATTTT. The rearrangement links TRBV15 to TRBJ2-3; D uncertain. The CDR3 runs 15 residues. From germline, CDR1 is LNHNV and CDR2 YYDKDF (reference sequence). Between the trimmed V and J ends, which lost 0 bases and 3 bases, there was a span of 10 bases.

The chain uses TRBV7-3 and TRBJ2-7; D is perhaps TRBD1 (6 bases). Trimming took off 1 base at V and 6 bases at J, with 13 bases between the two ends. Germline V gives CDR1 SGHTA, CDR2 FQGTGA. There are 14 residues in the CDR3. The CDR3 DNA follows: TGTGCCAGCAGCTTAAACGTGGGGGCTGGCGAGCAGTACTTC. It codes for CASSLNVGAGEQYF.

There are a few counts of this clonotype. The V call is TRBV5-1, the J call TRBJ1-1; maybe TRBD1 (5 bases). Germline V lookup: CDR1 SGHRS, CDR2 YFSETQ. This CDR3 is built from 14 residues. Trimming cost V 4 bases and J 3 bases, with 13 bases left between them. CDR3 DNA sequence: TGCGCCAGCAGCCCCGGGGGGGTTGACACTGAAGCTTTCTTT. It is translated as CASSPGGVDTEAFF.

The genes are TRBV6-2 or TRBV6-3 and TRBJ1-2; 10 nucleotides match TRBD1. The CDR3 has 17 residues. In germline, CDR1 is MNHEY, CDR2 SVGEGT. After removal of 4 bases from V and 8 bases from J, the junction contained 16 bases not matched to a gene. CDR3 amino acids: CASSSLDRGPSQAGYTF. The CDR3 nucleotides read TGTGCCAGCAGTTCCCTCGACAGGGGGCCCTCCCAGGCCGGCTACACCTTC.